Below are 21 T cell receptor beta chains sequenced from a single sample in a study of HIV-infected patients and healthy controls. Reverse transcription used around 540 ng RNA and constant-region primers for alpha and beta. Separate chain-specific third strand synthesis with multiplexing indices produced the alpha and beta libraries. MiXCR, run by TCRdb on the 5' RACE reads, gives a single entry per CDR3 protein. The table records about 440 distinct CDR3 sequences, about 56% of them present only once. Whole blood was used without fractionation, so all unsorted peripheral T cells were included. The specimen comprised blood, sampled before antiretroviral therapy. Receptors were obtained from an adult with HIV infection.

Worth noting for this clonotype: This beta chain slipped into a library made for alpha chains as a stray read, so its size is not meaningful. The V call is TRBV5-1, the J call TRBJ2-1, with TRBD2 matching over 10 bases. This CDR3 is 14 amino acids long. With V trimmed by 4 bases and J by 6 bases, 4 bases remained unmatched. Germline V gives CDR1 SGHRS, CDR2 YFSETQ. The CDR3 spells CASSQSGGANEQFF. The CDR3 nucleotides are TGCGCCAGCAGCCAGAGCGGGGGGGCCAATGAGCAGTTCTTC.

This clonotype is large (0.1 to 1%) by share. This beta chain is off target for a library built for alpha chains, so its abundance means little. The chain has TRBV20-1 and TRBJ2-1; 11 bases line up with TRBD1. CDR1 DFQATT and CDR2 SNEGSKA come from the germline V gene (reference sequence). The CDR3 length is 14 residues. V shed 5 bases, J shed 9 bases, and the junction held 9 bases outside the gene matches. The CDR3 spells CSASLLDRGREQFF. CDR3 DNA: TGCAGTGCTTCACTACTGGACAGGGGGCGTGAGCAGTTCTTC.

In this sample, this clonotype is large (0.1 to 1%). This beta chain lies outside the target of a library built for alpha chains; its clone size means little. The chain links TRBV7-9 to TRBJ2-3; 8 bases line up with TRBD1. The CDR3 sequence is 16 residues long. Looked up from germline, CDR1 is SEHNR and CDR2 is FQNEAQ (reference sequence). V lost 4 bases and J lost 2; bases outside the gene matches: 8. The CDR3 here is CASSSPTGQATDTQYF. CDR3 nucleotides: TGTGCCAGCAGCTCTCCCACGGGACAGGCCACAGATACGCAGTATTTT.

For this clonotype: Since it is a stray read in a library aimed at alpha chains, this beta chain has a size that is not meaningful. The chain couples TRBV15 to TRBJ2-3; no clear D. The CDR3 loop spans 14 amino acids. CDR1 and CDR2 from the germline V gene are LNHNV and YYDKDF (reference sequence). Trimming stripped 1 base from V and 2 bases from J, with 7 bases between. CDR3: CATSRGPDTDTQYF. The CDR3, as DNA: TGTGCCACCAGCAGAGGTCCCGACACAGATACGCAGTATTTT.

As for this clonotype: Because this beta chain is a stray read in a library intended to capture alpha chains, its abundance should not be given much weight. V is TRBV5-1 and J is TRBJ2-3, with TRBD2 matching over 13 bases. After removal of 2 bases from V and 0 bases from J, the junction contained 9 bases not matched to a gene. This CDR3 contains 19 residues. Germline values: CDR1 SGHRS, CDR2 YFSETQ. The CDR3 sequence is CASSFRLAGGQASTDTQYF. In DNA, the CDR3 is TGCGCCAGCAGCTTCAGACTAGCGGGGGGTCAAGCTAGCACAGATACGCAGTATTTT.

This clonotype was observed a handful of times. Found in a library prepared for alpha chains, this beta chain is an off-target read, and its abundance has little meaning. The chain has TRBV7-6 and TRBJ2-7; D perhaps matches TRBD1 (5 bases). V dropped 5 bases and J dropped 3 bases, with 11 bases sitting between them. The CDR3 covers 13 residues. CDR1 and CDR2 (germline): SGHVS, FNYEAQ. The DNA for the CDR3 is TGTGCCAGCAGCCCCTCCCAGGGCTACGAGCAGTACTTC. Protein: CASSPSQGYEQYF.

On this clonotype itself: This beta chain is off target for a library built for alpha chains, so its abundance means little. This chain links TRBV10-2 with TRBJ1-2; tentative D call: TRBD1 (6 bases). CDR1 and CDR2 from the germline V gene are WSHSY and SAAADI. Trimming took off 0 bases at V and 4 bases at J, with 12 bases between the two ends. The CDR3 length is 15 residues. The CDR3 DNA reads as TGCGCCAGCAGTGAGTCCTGGGGGCGAGGCTATGGCTACACCTTC. It codes for CASSESWGRGYGYTF.

Comment on this clonotype: With the library built for alpha chains, this beta chain is off target and its frequency is not meaningful. This chain's CDR3 is CASSPRGGQSTDTQYF. The CDR3 region has the DNA TGTGCCAGCAGCCCCAGGGGGGGCCAAAGCACAGATACGCAGTATTTT. The rearrangement links TRBV5-4 to TRBJ2-3, with D possibly called TRBD1 or TRBD2 (7 bases each). There are 16 residues in the CDR3. V lost 4 bases to trimming and J lost 0 bases, with 15 bases between them. The germline V gene has CDR1 SGHNT and CDR2 YYREEE (reference sequence).

Details on this clonotype: The size of this beta chain means little, since it is a stray read in a library made for alpha chains. V usage is TRBV6-2 or TRBV6-3 and J usage is TRBJ1-5; no firm D call. The germline V gene encodes CDR1 MNHEY and CDR2 SVGEGT. Trimming shortened V by 6 bases and J by 2 bases, and 11 bases separated the two germline ends. This CDR3 is built from 14 residues. The CDR3 reads CASSTPWGNQPQHF. CDR3 bases: TGTGCCAGCAGCACCCCGTGGGGCAATCAGCCCCAGCATTTT.

This clonotype qualifies as large. For a library built for alpha chains, this beta chain is a stray read; little rests on its size. This chain uses TRBV7-2 with TRBJ2-1; perhaps D is TRBD1 or TRBD2 (5 bases each). This CDR3 region has 15 residues. The ends were cut back, 2 bases at V and 2 bases at J, with 10 bases in the middle. Germline V lookup: CDR1 SGHTA, CDR2 FQGNSA. CDR3: CASSLQGEPYNEQFF. CDR3 DNA sequence: TGTGCCAGCAGCTTACAAGGGGAGCCCTACAATGAGCAGTTCTTC.

With respect to this clonotype: The library was prepared for alpha chains; this beta chain is a stray read, so its frequency means little. This chain links TRBV10-3 with TRBJ1-1; D is uncertain. Germline V gene lookup returns CDR1 ENHRY and CDR2 SYGVKD. This CDR3 spans 14 amino acids. The ends were cut back, 6 bases at V and 0 bases at J, with 11 bases in the middle. The CDR3 DNA sequence: TGTGCCATCAGGTCAGCAGGTATGAACACTGAAGCTTTCTTT. Translated, it gives CAIRSAGMNTEAFF.

By share, this clonotype ranks as large. A library made for alpha chains picked up this beta chain off target, so its size means little. V gene TRBV6-5 combines with J gene TRBJ2-7, with 7 bases that match TRBD2. Trimming took 6 bases from V and 1 from J; bases not matched to a gene: 12. The CDR3 length is 16 residues. The germline gives CDR1 MNHEY, CDR2 SVGAGI. CDR3 in DNA: TGTGCCAGCAGGCCCGCGGGCGGGAGTGTTTCCTACGAGCAGTACTTC. It encodes CASRPAGGSVSYEQYF.

A note on this clonotype: Being off target in a library aimed at alpha chains, this beta chain has a size of little meaning. The rearrangement uses TRBV13 and TRBJ2-1, with D hard to call. The V and J ends lost 3 bases and 7 bases respectively, with 13 bases between them. Germline CDR1 and CDR2: PRHDT and FYEKMQ (reference sequence). CDR3 size: 14 residues. The CDR3 reads CASSLPGRSNEQFF. The CDR3 DNA reads as TGTGCCAGCAGCTTGCCGGGCAGGTCGAATGAGCAGTTCTTC. Variable domain in full (rest from reference TRBV13 and TRBJ2-1): AAGVIQSPRHLIKEKRETATLKCYPIPRHDTVYWYQQGPGQDPQFLISFYEKMQSDKGSIPDRFSAQQFSDYHSELNMSSLELGDSALYFCASSLPGRSNEQFFGPGTRLTVL.

Notes on this clonotype: Found in a library prepared for alpha chains, this beta chain is an off-target read, and its abundance has little meaning. The rearrangement links TRBV2 to TRBJ1-1; D gene unclear. Between the trimmed V and J ends, which lost 3 bases and 1 base, there was a span of 6 bases. The CDR3 is 13 residues long. Germline V CDR1 and CDR2: SNHLY, FYNNEI. CDR3 amino acids: CASSDAGNTEAFF. CDR3 DNA sequence: TGTGCCAGCAGTGATGCTGGGAACACTGAAGCTTTCTTT.

In the case of this clonotype: Because the library targeted alpha chains, this beta chain is an off-target read whose size means little. The gene calls are TRBV2 and TRBJ2-7, with 9 nucleotides matching TRBD2. CDR1 is SNHLY, CDR2 FYNNEI, per germline. With 6 bases clipped from V and 4 bases from J, the junction kept 4 bases outside the gene matches. The length of the CDR3 is 13 residues. The CDR3 bases are TGTGCCAGCAGATCCCTAGCGGGGTACGAGCAGTACTTC. Protein: CASRSLAGYEQYF.

This clonotype has only one observation. This beta chain was picked up by a library intended for alpha chains and is off target, so its count carries little meaning. The chain combines TRBV6-5 with TRBJ1-1; D perhaps matches TRBD1 (5 bases). Per germline, CDR1 MNHEY and CDR2 SVGAGI. CDR3 length: 10 amino acids. The V gene lost 8 bases and the J gene lost 7 bases, with 8 bases spanning the gap. The CDR3 is CASGTLEAFF. The CDR3 DNA reads as TGTGCCAGCGGGACCCTTGAAGCTTTCTTT.

This clonotype is large (0.1 to 1%) in the sample. In a library made to pick up alpha chains, this beta chain is a stray read with a size that means little. The chain employs TRBV29-1 and TRBJ2-2, with D tentatively TRBD1 or TRBD2 (5 bases each). Germline assignment: CDR1 SQVTM and CDR2 ANQGSEA. The ends were cut back, 7 bases at V and 5 bases at J, with 11 bases in the middle. The CDR3 covers 12 residues. This CDR3 is CSAERGTGELFF. Written as DNA, the CDR3 is TGCAGCGCTGAGAGGGGTACCGGGGAGCTGTTTTTT.

In its sample, this clonotype is hyperexpanded. The library was built for alpha chains, so this beta chain is an off-target read and its size means little. The genes are TRBV3-1 and TRBJ2-3; the D gene is possibly TRBD1 (6 bases). Germline loops: CDR1 LGHDT, CDR2 YNNKEL (reference sequence). The CDR3 contains 15 residues. V dropped 3 bases and J dropped 1 base, with 11 bases sitting between them. CDR3 in amino acids: CASSQPEGGTDTQYF. Written as DNA, the CDR3 is TGTGCCAGCAGCCAGCCAGAGGGGGGCACAGATACGCAGTATTTT.

Judged by abundance, this clonotype is hyperexpanded (1% or more). This beta chain was picked up by a library intended for alpha chains and is off target, so its count carries little meaning. The rearrangement uses TRBV7-9 and TRBJ2-2, with 8 bases identical to TRBD1. Germline V gene data show CDR1 as SEHNR and CDR2 as FQNEAQ (reference sequence). The CDR3 runs 15 residues. V dropped 6 bases and J dropped 5; count of bases not matched to a gene: 8. CDR3 coding DNA: TGTGCCAGCAGATCCGGACAGGGCTGGACCGGGGAGCTGTTTTTT. Translating it yields CASRSGQGWTGELFF.

On this clonotype itself: This beta chain is a stray read from a library made for alpha chains; its abundance is not meaningful. The chain couples TRBV15 to TRBJ2-1, with D unclear. Germline CDR1 and CDR2: LNHNV and YYDKDF (reference sequence). With 3 bases removed from V and 10 bases from J, the gap between germline ends came to 13 bases. The CDR3 spans 13 residues. CDR3 nucleotide sequence: TGTGCCACCAGCAGGGTGGCAGGAGAGGAGCAGTTCTTC. Amino acid sequence: CATSRVAGEEQFF.

In the case of this clonotype: This beta chain was picked up by a library intended for alpha chains and is off target, so its count carries little meaning. The CDR3 region has the DNA TGTGCCAGCAGTGGTCACAGGGGCGATGAGCAGTTCTTC. This sequence encodes CASSGHRGDEQFF. The chain links TRBV6-6 to TRBJ2-1, with 7 nucleotides matching TRBD1. The CDR3 loop spans 13 amino acids. Germline lookup yields CDR1 MNHNY and CDR2 SVGAGI (reference sequence). Losses at the gene ends were 5 bases for V and 8 bases for J; bases not matched to a gene: 6.